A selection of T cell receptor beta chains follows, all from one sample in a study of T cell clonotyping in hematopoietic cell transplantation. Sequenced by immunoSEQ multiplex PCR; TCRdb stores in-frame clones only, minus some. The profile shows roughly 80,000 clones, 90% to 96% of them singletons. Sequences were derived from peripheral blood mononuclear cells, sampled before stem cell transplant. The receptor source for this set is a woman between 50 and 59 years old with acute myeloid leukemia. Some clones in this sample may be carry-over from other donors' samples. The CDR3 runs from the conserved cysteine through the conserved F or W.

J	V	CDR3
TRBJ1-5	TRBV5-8	CASSLGTGMNQPQHF
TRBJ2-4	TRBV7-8	CASSNPGQVLAKNIQYF
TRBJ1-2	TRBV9	CASSKTGYGYTF
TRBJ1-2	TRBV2	CASSDLWSGRNGYTF
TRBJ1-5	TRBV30	CAWSVPRGGNQPQHF
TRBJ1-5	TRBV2	CASTREDNQPQHF
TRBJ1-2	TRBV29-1	CSATPRTGTGGNYGYTF
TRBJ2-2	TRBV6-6	CASSYEGANTGELFF
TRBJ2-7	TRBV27	CASSLGMIGQGKLYEQYF
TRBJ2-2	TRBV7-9	CASSPRQGAPTGELFF
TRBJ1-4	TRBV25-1	CASSDPATHNEKLFF
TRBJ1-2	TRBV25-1	CASSPPGQNYGYTF
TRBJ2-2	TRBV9	CASSGRDMNTGELFF
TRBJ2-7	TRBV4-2	CASSHRDTSYEQYF
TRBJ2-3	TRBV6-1	CASSVWTGGVTDTQYF
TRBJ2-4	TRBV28	CASSSPLAGGPNIQYF
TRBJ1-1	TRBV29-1	CSVGQVNTEAFF
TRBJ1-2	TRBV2	CASSPLNSGAQGYTF
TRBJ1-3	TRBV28	CASRKDTGLRGNTIYF
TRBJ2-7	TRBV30	CAWTRTGLTYEQYF
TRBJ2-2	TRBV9	CASSVGRGSNTGELFF
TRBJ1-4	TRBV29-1	CSGGTAMGEKLFF
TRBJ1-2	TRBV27	CASSPQDRVTIGYGYTF
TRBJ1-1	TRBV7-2	CASSLGTGSGNTEAFF
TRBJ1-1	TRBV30	CAWTGTEAFF
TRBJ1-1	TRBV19	CASSILGREAFF
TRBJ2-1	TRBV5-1	CASRFRGDAFSYNEQFF
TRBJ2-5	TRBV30	CAWSGHSKKTQYF
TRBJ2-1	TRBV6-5	CASTPPGAYNEQFF
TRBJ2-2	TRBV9	CASSEETGGVGELFF
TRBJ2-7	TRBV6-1	CASGSRGTYEQYF
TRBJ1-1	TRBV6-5	CASSYSANTEAFF
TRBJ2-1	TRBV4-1	CASSQEGEASSNNEQFF
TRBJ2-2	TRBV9	CASSVGGGSTGELFF
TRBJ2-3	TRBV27	CASSLGSGVTDTQYF
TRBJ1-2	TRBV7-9	CASSLGPDRVLYGYTF
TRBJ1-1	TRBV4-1	CASSQLSITEAFF
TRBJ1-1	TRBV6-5	CASRRGRGTEAFF
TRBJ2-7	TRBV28	CASSVTSSFRYEQYF
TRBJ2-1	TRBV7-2	CASRTGTLGNEQFF
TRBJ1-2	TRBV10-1	CANRDRASGYTF
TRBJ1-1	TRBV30	CAWGGENTEAFF
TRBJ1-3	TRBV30	CAWSYSSGNTIYF
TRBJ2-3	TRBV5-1	CAPNTMPRPDTQYF
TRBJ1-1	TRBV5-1	CASSLDFGNTEAFF
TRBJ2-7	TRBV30	CAWSVLIGIDEQYF
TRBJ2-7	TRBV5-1	CASSLAIGFGGANEQYF
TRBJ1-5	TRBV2	CASAPTGNSNQPQHF